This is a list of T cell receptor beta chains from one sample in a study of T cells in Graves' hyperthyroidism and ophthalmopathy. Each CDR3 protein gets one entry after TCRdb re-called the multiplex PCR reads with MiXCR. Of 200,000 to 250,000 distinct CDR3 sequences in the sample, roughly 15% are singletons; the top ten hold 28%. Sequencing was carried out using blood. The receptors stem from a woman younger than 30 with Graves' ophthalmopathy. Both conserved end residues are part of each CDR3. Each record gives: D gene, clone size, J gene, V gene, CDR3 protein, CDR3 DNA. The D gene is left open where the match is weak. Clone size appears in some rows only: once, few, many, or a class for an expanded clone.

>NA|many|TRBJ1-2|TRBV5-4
CASSFLSDYGYTF
TGTGCCAGCAGCTTCTTGTCGGACTATGGCTACACCTTC
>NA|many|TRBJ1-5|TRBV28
CASSRKLGQLVQPQHF
TGTGCCAGCAGCCGGAAACTAGGACAGCTGGTTCAGCCCCAGCATTTT
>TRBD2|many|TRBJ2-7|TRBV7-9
CASSSAGDEQYF
TGTGCCAGCAGCTCAGCGGGAGACGAGCAGTACTTC
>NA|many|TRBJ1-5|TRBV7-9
CASSLGGDSNQPQHF
TGTGCCAGCAGCTTAGGGGGGGATAGCAATCAGCCCCAGCATTTT
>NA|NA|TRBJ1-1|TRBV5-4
CASSHGTYGPFF
TGTGCCAGCAGCCACGGGACCTACGGCCCATTCTTT
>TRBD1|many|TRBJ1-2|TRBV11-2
CASSGRQGIAYGYTF
TGTGCCAGCAGCGGCCGACAGGGGATAGCCTATGGCTACACCTTC
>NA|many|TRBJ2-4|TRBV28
CASSLSAIAKNIQYF
TGTGCCAGCAGTTTATCGGCTATTGCCAAAAACATTCAGTACTTC
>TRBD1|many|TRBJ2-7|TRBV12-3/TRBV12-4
CASSSPGQGAHEQYF
TGTGCCAGCAGTTCCCCGGGACAGGGGGCCCACGAGCAGTACTTC
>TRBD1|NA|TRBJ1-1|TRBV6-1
CASGTGGASGTEAFF
TGTGCCAGCGGGACAGGGGGAGCCTCCGGCACTGAAGCTTTCTTT
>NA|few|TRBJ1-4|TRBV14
CASSQEKGGREKLFF
TGTGCCAGCAGCCAAGAGAAAGGGGGGCGTGAAAAACTGTTTTTT
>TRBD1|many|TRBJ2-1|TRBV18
CASSDRDSYNEQFF
TGTGCCAGCTCAGACAGGGACTCCTACAATGAGCAGTTCTTC
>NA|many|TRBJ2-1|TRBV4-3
CASSQDRTMVDEQFF
TGCGCCAGCAGCCAAGATAGGACTATGGTAGATGAGCAGTTCTTC
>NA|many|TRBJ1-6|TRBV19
CASRKDGRDSPLHF
TGTGCCAGTAGAAAAGACGGGCGCGATTCACCCCTCCACTTT
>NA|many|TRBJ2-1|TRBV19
CASKERPHSYNEQFF
TGTGCCAGTAAGGAGCGGCCCCACTCCTACAATGAGCAGTTCTTC
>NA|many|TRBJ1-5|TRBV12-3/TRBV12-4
CASSLEHANQPQHF
TGTGCCAGCAGTTTAGAACACGCCAATCAGCCCCAGCATTTT
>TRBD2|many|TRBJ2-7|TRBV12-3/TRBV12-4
CASRLAGAPYEQYF
TGTGCCAGCAGACTAGCGGGTGCCCCCTACGAGCAGTACTTC
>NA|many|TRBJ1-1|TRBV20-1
CSGLSGQNEAFF
TGCAGTGGCCTAAGTGGGCAGAATGAAGCTTTCTTT
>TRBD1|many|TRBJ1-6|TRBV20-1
CSATPGQGNVGYNSPLHF
TGCAGTGCTACACCGGGACAGGGAAACGTCGGGTATAATTCACCCCTCCACTTT
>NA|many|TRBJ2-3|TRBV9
CASTRKGVSDTQYF
TGTGCCAGCACTCGAAAGGGGGTTTCAGATACGCAGTATTTT
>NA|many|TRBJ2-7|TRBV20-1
CSAQGGAHEQYF
TGCAGTGCCCAAGGAGGGGCCCACGAGCAGTACTTC
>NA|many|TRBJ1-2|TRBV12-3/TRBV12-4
CASRRSTGYGYTF
TGTGCCAGCAGACGATCGACAGGCTATGGCTACACCTTC
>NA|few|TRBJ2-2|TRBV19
CASTLNRAGELFF
TGTGCCAGTACCCTAAATCGGGCCGGGGAGCTGTTTTTT
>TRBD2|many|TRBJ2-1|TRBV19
CASQGLAGGYNEQFF
TGTGCCAGTCAAGGACTAGCGGGAGGGTACAATGAGCAGTTCTTC
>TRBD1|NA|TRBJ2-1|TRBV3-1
CASSLRGTGPGDEQFF
TGTGCCAGCAGTTTAAGAGGGACAGGGCCCGGTGATGAGCAGTTCTTC
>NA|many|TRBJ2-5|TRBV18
CASSPHARGTQYF
TGTGCCAGCTCACCACATGCGAGAGGGACCCAGTACTTC
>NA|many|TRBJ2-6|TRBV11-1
CASSFWRGLGANVLTF
TGTGCCAGCAGCTTTTGGAGGGGTCTAGGGGCCAACGTCCTGACTTTC
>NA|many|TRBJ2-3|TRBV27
CASSPAGLYTDTQYF
TGTGCCAGCAGTCCCGCGGGACTTTACACAGATACGCAGTATTTT
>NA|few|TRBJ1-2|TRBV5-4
CASSPSGNDMYGYTF
TGTGCCAGCAGTCCAAGCGGCAATGACATGTATGGCTACACCTTC
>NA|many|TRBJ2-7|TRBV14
CASSQALGPQDEQYF
TGTGCCAGCAGCCAAGCTTTGGGCCCTCAGGACGAGCAGTACTTC
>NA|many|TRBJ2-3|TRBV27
CASSTTRDETSTDTQYF
TGTGCCAGCAGCACTACCCGGGACGAAACTAGCACAGATACGCAGTATTTT
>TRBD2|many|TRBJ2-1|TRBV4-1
CASSPGGAGGRERNEQFF
TGCGCCAGCAGTCCCGGGGGGGCGGGAGGACGCGAACGCAATGAGCAGTTCTTC
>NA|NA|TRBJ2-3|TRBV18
CASSPLDTDTQYF
TGTGCCAGCTCACCACTGGACACAGATACGCAGTATTTT
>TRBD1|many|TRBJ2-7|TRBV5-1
CASSRDRYYEQYF
TGCGCCAGCAGCCGGGACAGGTACTACGAGCAGTACTTC
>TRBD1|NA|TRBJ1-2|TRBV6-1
CASQDRGWNGYTF
TGTGCCAGCCAGGACAGGGGTTGGAATGGCTACACCTTC
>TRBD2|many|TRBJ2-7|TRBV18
CASSPPGLAGDSYEQYF
TGTGCCAGCTCACCACCGGGACTAGCGGGGGACTCCTACGAGCAGTACTTC
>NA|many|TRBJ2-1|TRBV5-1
CASSSSLGDEQFF
TGCGCCAGCAGCTCCTCACTAGGGGATGAGCAGTTCTTC
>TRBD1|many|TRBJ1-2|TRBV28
CASRPGQEYGYTF
TGTGCCAGCAGACCGGGACAGGAGTATGGCTACACCTTC